The sequence of this T cell receptor beta chain was determined in a study of T cells in Graves' hyperthyroidism and ophthalmopathy. Study-wide results and limits: Peripheral blood also featured most of the thyroid clonotypes expanded above 0.001.

RNA transcripts served as the template for amplifying TCR beta CDR3 regions. HTBI primers were used for first-round RT-PCR of the TCR CDR3. TCRdb independently ran MiXCR on the multiplex PCR reads; one entry per CDR3 protein. This table holds hundreds of thousands of distinct CDR3 sequences, just under 20% found once. This clonotype was counted many times. What it recognizes is unknown. This CDR3 contains 16 residues. CDR1 and CDR2 from the germline V gene are LGHDT and YNNKEL (reference sequence). Trimming took 3 bases from V and 7 from J; bases not matched to a gene: 11. The sample comprised blood. This TCR was sampled from a man aged 35-49 years with Graves' ophthalmopathy. This chain links TRBV3-1 with TRBJ2-5, with 10 bases that match TRBD2. Written as DNA, the CDR3 is TGTGCCAGCAGCCATGGAGCGGGGGGGCTTTCGGGGACCCAGTACTTC. This sequence encodes CASSHGAGGLSGTQYF.